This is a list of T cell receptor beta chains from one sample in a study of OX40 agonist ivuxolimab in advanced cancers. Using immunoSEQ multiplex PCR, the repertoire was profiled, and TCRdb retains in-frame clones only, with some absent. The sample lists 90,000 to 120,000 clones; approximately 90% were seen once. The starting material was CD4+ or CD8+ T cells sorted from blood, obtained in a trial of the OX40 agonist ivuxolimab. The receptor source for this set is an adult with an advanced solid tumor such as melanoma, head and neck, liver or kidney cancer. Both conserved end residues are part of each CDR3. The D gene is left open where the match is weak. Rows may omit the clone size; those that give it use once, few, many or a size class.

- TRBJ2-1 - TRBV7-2 CASSPSLLESGEQFF TGTGCCAGCAGCCCTTCCCTTCTAGAGTCGGGTGAGCAGTTCTTC
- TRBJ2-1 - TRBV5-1 CASSWERASYNEQFF TGCGCCAGCAGCTGGGAGCGGGCCTCCTACAATGAGCAGTTCTTC
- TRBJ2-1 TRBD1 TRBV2 CASQGASSSNEQFF TGTGCCAGCCAGGGGGCGAGTTCGTCCAATGAGCAGTTCTTC
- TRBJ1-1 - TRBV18 CASSEIKDTEAFF TGTGCCAGCTCAGAGATAAAGGACACTGAAGCTTTCTTT
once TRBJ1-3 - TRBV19 CASSIQGLSGNTIYF TGTGCCAGTAGTATTCAGGGACTTTCTGGAAACACCATATATTTT
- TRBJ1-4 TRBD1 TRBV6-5 CASRPGGNEKLFF TGTGCCAGCAGGCCAGGGGGCAATGAAAAACTGTTTTTT
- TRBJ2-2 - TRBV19 CASSQGQYTGELFF TGTGCCAGTAGTCAAGGACAGTACACCGGGGAGCTGTTTTTT
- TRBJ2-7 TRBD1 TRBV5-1 CASSLTGTETYEQYF TGCGCCAGCAGCTTGACCGGGACAGAGACCTACGAGCAGTACTTC
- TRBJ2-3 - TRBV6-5 CASSPSWDTQYF TGTGCCAGCAGCCCATCATGGGATACGCAGTATTTT
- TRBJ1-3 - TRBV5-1 CASSSSSSSGNTIYF TGCGCCAGCAGCTCGAGTTCCAGCTCTGGAAACACCATATATTTT
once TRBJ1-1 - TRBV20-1 CSAIPKFEAFF TGCAGTGCTATTCCAAAATTTGAAGCTTTCTTT
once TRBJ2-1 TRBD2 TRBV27 CASSLGYSGTSYNEQFF TGTGCCAGCAGTTTAGGGTATAGCGGGACCTCCTACAATGAGCAGTTCTTC
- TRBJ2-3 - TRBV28 CASSPGSFRGPIDTQYF TGTGCCAGCAGTCCAGGATCGTTTCGGGGTCCCATAGATACGCAGTATTTT
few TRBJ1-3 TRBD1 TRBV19 CASSMGQGGGNTIYF TGTGCCAGTAGTATGGGACAGGGAGGTGGAAACACCATATATTTT
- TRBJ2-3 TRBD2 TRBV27 CASSFRTSGTDTQYF TGTGCCAGCAGTTTTCGGACTAGCGGCACAGATACGCAGTATTTT
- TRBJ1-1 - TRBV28 CASSLGGGPNTEAFF TGTGCCAGCAGTTTGGGCGGGGGCCCGAACACTGAAGCTTTCTTT
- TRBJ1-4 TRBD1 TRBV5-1 CASSFTGGNEKLFF TGCGCCAGCAGCTTCACAGGGGGGAATGAAAAACTGTTTTTT
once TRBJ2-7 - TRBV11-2 CASSLVPAVSYEQYF TGTGCCAGCAGCTTAGTTCCAGCGGTGTCCTACGAGCAGTACTTC
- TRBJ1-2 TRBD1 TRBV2 CASNPAQGASNYGYTF TGTGCCAGCAACCCCGCTCAGGGGGCGTCTAACTATGGCTACACCTTC
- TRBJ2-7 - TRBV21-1 CASSKEPGTLSYEQYF TGTGCCAGCAGCAAAGAGCCCGGGACACTCTCCTACGAGCAGTACTTC
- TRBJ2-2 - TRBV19 CASSITRSAGELFF TGTGCCAGTAGTATAACAAGGAGTGCCGGGGAGCTGTTTTTT
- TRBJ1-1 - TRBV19 CASSILTEAFF TGTGCCAGTAGTATTCTGACTGAAGCTTTCTTT
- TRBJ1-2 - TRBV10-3 CAIRGSQVVDYGYTF TGTGCCATCAGAGGTTCCCAGGTGGTGGACTATGGCTACACCTTC
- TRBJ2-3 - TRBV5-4 CASSGGGYPSTDTQYF TGTGCCAGCAGCGGAGGTGGATACCCTAGCACAGATACGCAGTATTTT
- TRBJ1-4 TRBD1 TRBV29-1 CSVSGQSSTRLFF TGCAGCGTTTCGGGACAGTCCTCGACAAGGCTGTTTTTT